The 22 T cell receptor beta chains listed next were all sequenced from one sample in a study of T cell responses to AZD1222 COVID-19 vaccine. Sequencing used immunoSEQ multiplex PCR; TCRdb keeps in-frame clones, though not all of them. Seen here are under 75,000 clones, approximately 84% observed once, and the top ten hold about 18%. The specimen was peripheral blood, collected on day 0 of AZD1222 vaccination. These receptors came from an adult in good health.

V usage is TRBV28 and J usage is TRBJ2-1, with D perhaps given as TRBD1 or TRBD2 (5 bases each). Germline CDR1 reads MDHEN; CDR2 reads SYDVKM. Trimming shortened V by 5 bases and J by 1 base, and 27 bases separated the two germline ends. This CDR3 spans 20 amino acids. CDR3 protein: CASSRDSNTLGELSYNEQFF. The CDR3 DNA reads TGTGCCAGCAGTCGTGACTCCAATACCCTGGGGGAACTATCCTACAATGAGCAGTTCTTC.

V usage is TRBV6-5 and J usage is TRBJ1-5; D gene unclear. Trimming took off 0 bases at V and 4 bases at J, with 7 bases between the two ends. Germline V CDR1 and CDR2: MNHEY, SVGAGI. The CDR3 totals 14 residues. CDR3 in amino acids: CASSYSLGNQPQHF. Written as DNA, the CDR3 is TGTGCCAGCAGTTACTCGTTAGGAAATCAGCCCCAGCATTTT.

This sequence joins TRBV10-1 and TRBJ2-1; D is tentatively TRBD1 or TRBD2 (7 bases each). This CDR3 region has 15 residues. V was clipped by 2 bases and J by 8 bases, with 16 bases between them. Per germline, CDR1 WNHNN and CDR2 SYGVQD (reference sequence). CDR3 nucleotides: TGCGCCAGCAGTGAGGTGGGAGGGGGCCGCGATGAGCAGTTCTTC. Its protein product is CASSEVGGGRDEQFF.

This chain joins TRBV7-2 and TRBJ2-5; D unresolved. Trimming stripped 5 bases from V and 5 bases from J, with 18 bases between. This CDR3 is built from 15 residues. Germline loops: CDR1 SGHTA, CDR2 FQGNSA. This CDR3 reads CASSRMTLIGETQYF. The DNA for the CDR3 is TGTGCCAGCAGCCGCATGACCCTAATAGGGGAGACCCAGTACTTC.

This clone was seen only a few times. The chain employs TRBV4-2 and TRBJ1-4; D not certain. Germline V gene lookup returns CDR1 LGHNA and CDR2 YNFKEQ. Between the trimmed V and J ends, which lost 0 bases and 5 bases, there was a span of 13 bases. The CDR3 spans 16 residues. This CDR3 is CASSQEAGRQNEKLFF. CDR3 nucleotide sequence: TGTGCCAGCAGCCAAGAAGCCGGAAGGCAAAATGAAAAACTGTTTTTT.

V usage is TRBV7-2 and J usage is TRBJ2-1; 11 nucleotides line up with TRBD2. The CDR3 contains 16 residues. V gave up 8 bases and J gave up 2 bases; unmatched junction bases: 8. The germline gives CDR1 SGHTA, CDR2 FQGNSA. Written as DNA, the CDR3 is TGTGCCAGCCTAACTAGCGGGGGACCTCCCTACAATGAGCAGTTCTTC. Translation gives CASLTSGGPPYNEQFF.

The chain has TRBV18 and TRBJ1-3, with 8 nucleotides matching TRBD1. The ends lost 2 bases at V and 2 bases at J; junction bases unmatched: 5. Germline CDR1 is KGHSH and CDR2 is LQKENI. This CDR3 is built from 16 residues. The CDR3 sequence is CASSPETGAAGNTIYF. CDR3 in DNA: TGTGCCAGCTCACCAGAGACAGGGGCTGCTGGAAACACCATATATTTT.

The chain employs TRBV29-1 and TRBJ1-4; D might be TRBD1 (6 bases). V was shortened by 4 bases and J by 7 bases, with 19 bases between the two germline ends. The germline V gene has CDR1 SQVTM and CDR2 ANQGSEA. There are 15 residues in the CDR3. The DNA of the CDR3 is TGCAGCGTTGCGGGATCTCCAGGGGCGTCTGAAAAACTGTTTTTT. Its translation: CSVAGSPGASEKLFF. The full variable domain, rest sourced from reference TRBV29-1 and TRBJ1-4, is SAVISQKPSRDICQRGTSLTIQCQVDSQVTMMFWYRQQPGQSLTLIATANQGSEATYESGFVIDKFPISRPNLTFSTLTVSNMSPEDSSIYLCSVAGSPGASEKLFFGSGTQLSVL.

About this clone: No DNA is shown, since the ends of the CDR3 on it are uncertain; the CDR3 is the one TCRdb lists. The genes are TRBV18 and TRBJ2-2. The CDR3 contains 14 residues when both ends are counted. Looked up from germline, CDR1 is KGHSH and CDR2 is LQKENI. CDR3 sequence: CASSPRFGAGELFF.

The V call is TRBV6-5, the J call TRBJ1-1; unclear D gene. This CDR3 region has 11 residues. Looked up from germline, CDR1 is MNHEY and CDR2 is SVGAGI. V dropped 7 bases and J dropped 3 bases, with 6 bases sitting between them. The CDR3, as DNA: TGTGCCAGCATTAGATACACTGAAGCTTTCTTT. Its protein product is CASIRYTEAFF.

This clone was picked up a small number of times. This sequence joins TRBV5-4 and TRBJ1-4, with 8 bases aligning to TRBD1. The CDR3 covers 16 residues. Germline-derived CDR1 and CDR2 are SGHNT and YYREEE (reference sequence). V shed 3 bases, J shed 3 bases, and the junction held 7 bases outside the gene matches. The CDR3 nucleotides read TGTGCCAGCAGCTCCCGGACAGGGAGGCCTAATGAAAAACTGTTTTTT. Its protein is CASSSRTGRPNEKLFF.

This sequence joins TRBV9 and TRBJ2-7; tentatively, D is TRBD1 or TRBD2 (6 bases each). Per the germline V gene, CDR1 is SGDLS and CDR2 is YYNGEE. CDR3 length equals 15 residues. V lost 0 bases, J lost 2 bases, and 12 bases lay in between. The CDR3 region has the DNA TGTGCCAGCAGCGTAGATACGGGGGCTACCTACGAGCAGTACTTC. Translating gives CASSVDTGATYEQYF. The complete variable domain, with remaining parts taken from reference TRBV9 and TRBJ2-7, reads DSGVTQTPKHLITATGQRVTLRCSPRSGDLSVYWYQQSLDQGLQFLIQYYNGEERAKGNILERFSAQQFPDLHSELNLSSLELGDSALYFCASSVDTGATYEQYFGPGTRLTVT.

The V gene is TRBV3-1 (or the pseudogene TRBV3-2), the J gene TRBJ1-2; 7 nucleotides align to TRBD1. Germline CDR1 and CDR2: LGHDT and YNNKEL (reference sequence). Unmatched junction bases numbered 9, after V lost 5 bases and J lost 6 bases. The CDR3 length is 14 residues. CDR3 sequence reads: CASSETGREHGYTF. The CDR3 nucleotides are TGTGCCAGCAGCGAGACAGGGAGGGAACATGGCTACACCTTC.

This clone was counted once. The rearrangement joins TRBV11-2 to TRBJ2-3; D not certain. V shed 5 bases and J shed 3 bases, with 6 bases lying between them. This CDR3 region has 12 residues. Germline V lookup: CDR1 SGHAT, CDR2 FQNNGV. CDR3 protein: CASSHGTDTQYF. The CDR3 DNA follows: TGTGCCAGCAGCCACGGGACAGATACGCAGTATTTT.

The V gene is TRBV19, the J gene TRBJ1-1, with D unresolved. Germline CDR1 and CDR2: LNHDA and SQIVND (reference sequence). This CDR3 spans 13 amino acids. V lost 5 bases to trimming and J lost 0 bases, with 7 bases between them. CDR3: CASSRSVNTEAFF. Written as DNA, the CDR3 is TGTGCCAGTAGTCGGTCAGTGAACACTGAAGCTTTCTTT.

V is TRBV18 and J is TRBJ2-1, with 11 bases matching TRBD2. Germline assignment: CDR1 KGHSH and CDR2 LQKENI. The CDR3 loop spans 17 amino acids. The V gene end was trimmed by 6 bases and the J gene end by 3 bases; junction bases not matched to a gene: 10. CDR3 DNA sequence: TGTGCCAGCTCGTACGACTTAGCGGGAGGGGGCTACAATGAGCAGTTCTTC. It yields the protein CASSYDLAGGGYNEQFF.

The chain recombines TRBV6-5 with TRBJ2-7; the D call may be TRBD1 or TRBD2 (5 bases each). Germline V gene data show CDR1 as MNHEY and CDR2 as SVGAGI. Between the trimmed V and J ends, which lost 0 bases and 7 bases, there was a span of 16 bases. This CDR3 comprises 15 residues. The CDR3 region is CASSYSRGLPGEQYF. CDR3 in DNA: TGTGCCAGCAGTTACTCGAGGGGATTGCCTGGGGAGCAGTACTTC.

The rearrangement uses TRBV6-5 and TRBJ2-5; 7 nucleotides line up with TRBD2. V lost 0 bases, J lost 3 bases, and 1 base stayed unmatched. Germline V lookup: CDR1 MNHEY, CDR2 SVGAGI. This CDR3 spans 14 amino acids. CDR3 bases: TGTGCCAGCAGTTACTCCCTAGCGGAAGAGACCCAGTACTTC. Amino acid sequence: CASSYSLAEETQYF.

The V gene is TRBV19, the J gene TRBJ2-2; possibly TRBD2 for D (5 bases). Germline CDR1 LNHDA, CDR2 SQIVND (reference sequence). V lost 4 bases and J 1 base, leaving 7 bases between the germline ends. The CDR3 extends over 14 amino acids. The CDR3 reads CASSTSGNTGELFF. CDR3 sequence (DNA): TGTGCCAGTAGTACCAGCGGGAACACCGGGGAGCTGTTTTTT.

J is TRBJ2-2 and V is TRBV7-3; 10 bases agree with TRBD1. Germline V gene sequence: CDR1 SGHTA, CDR2 FQGTGA. The CDR3 spans 15 residues. Trimming took 6 bases from V and 6 from J; bases not matched to a gene: 7. CDR3 in DNA: TGTGCCAGCAGTTCCGGGACAGGGGTTTCCGGGGAGCTGTTTTTT. Protein product: CASSSGTGVSGELFF.

The chain uses TRBV5-6 and TRBJ2-3; 7 positions match TRBD2. The junction had 6 bases not matched to a gene; V was cut back by 2 bases and J by 3 bases. This CDR3 is 15 amino acids long. The V gene's germline CDR1 is SGHDT and CDR2 YYEEEE. CDR3 coding DNA: TGTGCCAGCAGCTTTAACGGGAGGAGAACAGATACGCAGTATTTT. Translated, it gives CASSFNGRRTDTQYF.

The chain couples TRBV4-1 to TRBJ1-5, with D unclear. V was trimmed by 0 bases and J by 6 bases, leaving 18 bases between them. Germline loops: CDR1 MGHRA, CDR2 YSYEKL. The CDR3 length is 17 residues. The CDR3 loop reads CASSQDGPGAVGQPQHF. CDR3 nucleotides: TGCGCCAGCAGCCAAGATGGGCCGGGTGCGGTTGGTCAGCCCCAGCATTTT.